This passage covers 14 T cell receptor beta chains from one sample sequenced in a study of cytomegalovirus exposure and HLA in healthy donors. Researchers ran the PCR with 60 Vbeta and 13 Jbeta primers. TCRdb's copy holds only in-frame clones and misses some; the assay was immunoSEQ multiplex PCR. Among about 140,000 clones listed, over 75% were seen once. What was sequenced was PBMCs. All receptors derive from a woman aged 35 to 49 in good health and CMV-seronegative.

The chain uses TRBV7-9 and TRBJ2-3; D call uncertain. Germline loops: CDR1 SEHNR, CDR2 FQNEAQ (reference sequence). V was clipped by 3 bases and J by 6 bases, with 4 bases between them. This CDR3 is 11 amino acids long. The DNA of the CDR3 is TGTGCCAGCAGCTTCCCGGATACGCAGTATTTT. Translated: CASSFPDTQYF. Based on the CDR3 plus reference TRBV7-9 and TRBJ2-3, the full variable domain is DTGVSQNPRHKITKRGQNVTFRCDPISEHNRLYWYRQTLGQGPEFLTYFQNEAQLEKSRLLSDRFSAERPKGSFSTLEIQRTEQGDSAMYLCASSFPDTQYFGPGTRLTVL.

V gene TRBV7-2 combines with J gene TRBJ2-1; 9 nucleotides agree with TRBD1. Germline values: CDR1 SGHTA, CDR2 FQGNSA. The CDR3 runs 15 residues. The J segment lost 5 bases and the V segment lost 7 bases, leaving 9 bases of the junction unmatched. The CDR3 here is CASKPFGTGNNEQFF. The CDR3 DNA reads TGTGCCAGCAAACCATTCGGGACAGGGAACAATGAGCAGTTCTTC. The whole variable domain, remainder taken from reference TRBV7-2 and TRBJ2-1, is GAGVSQSPSNKVTEKGKDVELRCDPISGHTALYWYRQSLGQGLEFLIYFQGNSAPDKSGLPSDRFSAERTGGSVSTLTIQRTQQEDSAVYLCASKPFGTGNNEQFFGPGTRLTVL.

V is TRBV5-1 and J is TRBJ2-1, with TRBD2 matching over 12 bases. This CDR3 region has 22 residues. Trimming removed 0 bases from V and 6 bases from J; junction bases left unmatched: 22. Germline loops: CDR1 SGHRS, CDR2 YFSETQ. The DNA of the CDR3 is TGCGCCAGCAGCTTGGTCCCGGGACAGGATGCACCAACTAGCGGGAGGAGCAATGAGCAGTTCTTC. Its translation: CASSLVPGQDAPTSGRSNEQFF.

The chain employs TRBV28 and TRBJ1-2; D gene uncertain. V lost 2 bases, J lost 3 bases, and 13 bases lay in between. CDR3 length: 15 residues. Germline V lookup: CDR1 MDHEN, CDR2 SYDVKM. This CDR3 is CASSLSGLGDYGYTF. The CDR3 DNA follows: TGTGCCAGCAGTTTAAGTGGCCTGGGAGACTATGGCTACACCTTC.

This clone came up once. The CDR3 DNA sequence: TGTGCCAGCAGCTTAGCTTCCGGTTACGATGAAAAACTGTTTTTT. Its protein is CASSLASGYDEKLFF. The chain employs TRBV7-9 and TRBJ1-4; no definite D call. Germline V gene data show CDR1 as SEHNR and CDR2 as FQNEAQ (reference sequence). V gave up 0 bases and J gave up 6 bases, with 11 bases separating them. CDR3 length: 15 residues.

The chain combines TRBV9 with TRBJ2-7; D might be TRBD1 (6 bases). Per the germline V gene, CDR1 is SGDLS and CDR2 is YYNGEE. V dropped 0 bases and J dropped 1 base, with 8 bases sitting between them. This CDR3 comprises 14 residues. The CDR3 protein is CASSVGGQSYEQYF. CDR3 bases: TGTGCCAGCAGCGTAGGGGGGCAGTCCTACGAGCAGTACTTC. Complete variable domain (other parts from reference TRBV9 and TRBJ2-7): DSGVTQTPKHLITATGQRVTLRCSPRSGDLSVYWYQQSLDQGLQFLIQYYNGEERAKGNILERFSAQQFPDLHSELNLSSLELGDSALYFCASSVGGQSYEQYFGPGTRLTVT.

The V call is TRBV6-6, the J call TRBJ1-6, with 7 bases aligning to TRBD1. V gave up 0 bases and J gave up 10 bases; unmatched junction bases: 3. This CDR3 is 14 amino acids long. Germline-derived CDR1 and CDR2 are MNHNY and SVGAGI (reference sequence). The DNA for the CDR3 is TGTGCCAGCAGTTACTCAACAGGGGACTCACCCCTCCACTTT. Amino acid sequence: CASSYSTGDSPLHF.

The chain combines TRBV28 with TRBJ2-7, with 9 bases matching TRBD1. The CDR3 loop spans 14 amino acids. Germline-derived CDR1 and CDR2 are MDHEN and SYDVKM. J gave up 2 bases and V 4 bases, and 3 bases lay outside the gene matches. The CDR3 coding sequence is TGTGCCAGCAGTTGGACAGGGGAGACCTACGAGCAGTACTTC. Its translation: CASSWTGETYEQYF.

There are a few counts of this clone. V gene TRBV25-1 combines with J gene TRBJ2-7; 11 positions agree with TRBD2. This CDR3 comprises 15 residues. V was pared by 2 bases and J by 3 bases, with 3 bases of the junction left unmatched. Germline V gene sequence: CDR1 MGHDK, CDR2 SYGVNS. The CDR3 loop is CASSETSGSVYEQYF. CDR3 nucleotides: TGTGCCAGCAGTGAAACTAGCGGGAGTGTCTACGAGCAGTACTTC.

The V and J genes are TRBV7-9 and TRBJ1-1; D is unclear. Germline-derived CDR1 and CDR2 are SEHNR and FQNEAQ (reference sequence). This CDR3 has 12 residues. V was cut by 3 bases and J by 3 bases, with 5 bases left in between. Written as DNA, the CDR3 is TGTGCCAGCAGCTTCGGGGACACTGAAGCTTTCTTT. Protein sequence: CASSFGDTEAFF.

The chain joins TRBV7-8 to TRBJ2-3; 9 bases fit TRBD2. The CDR3 runs to 17 residues. CDR1 SGHVS and CDR2 FQNEAQ come from the germline V gene. The J segment lost 3 bases and the V segment lost 4 bases, leaving 11 bases of the junction unmatched. The CDR3 region is CASSWTVSGSSTDTQYF. CDR3 nucleotides: TGTGCCAGCAGCTGGACGGTTAGCGGGAGTTCAACAGATACGCAGTATTTT.

The V gene is TRBV11-1, the J gene TRBJ2-3; 9 bases map to TRBD2. The CDR3 spans 16 residues. V was pared by 2 bases and J by 3 bases, with 6 bases of the junction left unmatched. CDR1 SGHAT and CDR2 FQDESV come from the germline V gene (reference sequence). The CDR3 is CASSLRPAGGTDTQYF. The CDR3 DNA reads TGTGCCAGCAGCTTAAGGCCGGCGGGAGGGACAGATACGCAGTATTTT.

This clone was observed a handful of times. This sequence joins TRBV9 and TRBJ2-3; D unresolved. Germline CDR1 and CDR2: SGDLS and YYNGEE. V lost 3 bases and J 0 bases, leaving 2 bases between the germline ends. The CDR3 spans 12 residues. CDR3 amino acids: CASSASTDTQYF. The CDR3 DNA reads TGTGCCAGCAGCGCTAGCACAGATACGCAGTATTTT.

The gene calls are TRBV5-6 and TRBJ2-5; maybe TRBD2 (5 bases). The end of the DNA fits TRBJ2-7 better, so the J call may be wrong. Germline CDR1 is SGHDT and CDR2 is YYEEEE. The CDR3 totals 15 residues. The CDR3 DNA sequence: TGTGCCAGCAGCCTCCAAGGGAGTACCTACTACGAGCAGTACTTC. Its protein is CASSLQGSTYYEQYF.